The 10 T cell receptor beta chains presented below share a single source sample, sequenced in a study of blood T cell repertoires in COVID-19. Produced via immunoSEQ multiplex PCR; TCRdb's table is partial and in-frame only. The sample records about 200,000 clones, about 88% being singletons. Source material: peripheral blood. The receptors stem from a man aged 18-30 years with active or convalescent COVID-19.

The J gene is TRBJ1-6, the V gene TRBV5-1; 8 nucleotides align to TRBD1. The junction had 11 bases not matched to a gene; V was cut back by 8 bases and J by 10 bases. The CDR3 runs to 14 residues. Germline CDR1 is SGHRS and CDR2 is YFSETQ. CDR3 nucleotides: TGCGCCAGTAGGAAAGACAGGGGAGGATCACCCCTCCACTTT. Its protein product is CASRKDRGGSPLHF.

J is TRBJ2-7 and V is TRBV4-1; 10 nucleotides align to TRBD1. The CDR3 is 15 residues long. V lost 4 bases to trimming and J lost 4 bases; unmatched junction nucleotides: 7. Germline CDR1 reads MGHRA; CDR2 reads YSYEKL. CDR3 coding DNA: TGCGCCAGCAGCCCCGGGACAGGGGAAGTGTACGAGCAGTACTTC. Translated: CASSPGTGEVYEQYF.

The rearrangement links TRBV6-5 to TRBJ1-5, with unresolved D. Trimming shortened V by 5 bases and J by 6 bases, and 11 bases separated the two germline ends. This CDR3 has 13 residues. CDR1 MNHEY and CDR2 SVGAGI come from the germline V gene. The CDR3 nucleotides are TGTGCCAGCAGTATTTACTACGGTCAGCCCCAGCATTTT. Translating it yields CASSIYYGQPQHF.

This clone came up once. The chain recombines TRBV7-7 with TRBJ2-2, with 9 bases that match TRBD2. This CDR3 has 19 amino acids. After removal of 1 base from V and 4 bases from J, the junction contained 13 bases not matched to a gene. In germline, CDR1 is SSHAT, CDR2 FNYEAQ (reference sequence). The CDR3 loop reads CASSLGGSGGVSATGELFF. CDR3 DNA sequence: TGTGCCAGCAGCTTAGGGGGTAGCGGGGGAGTTTCGGCCACCGGGGAGCTGTTTTTT.

J is TRBJ2-7 and V is TRBV6-5, with D possibly matching TRBD1 (5 bases). The V end lost 11 bases, the J end lost 5 bases, and 19 bases lay between the germline ends. The CDR3 has 13 residues. The germline gives CDR1 MNHEY, CDR2 SVGAGI. The CDR3 spells CAGRERQGHEQYF. The CDR3 region has the DNA TGTGCCGGCCGCGAGAGGCAGGGCCACGAGCAGTACTTC.

This chain links TRBV3-1 (or the pseudogene TRBV3-2) with TRBJ2-4, with 7 positions matching TRBD2. The CDR3 spans 19 residues. The V segment lost 3 bases and the J segment 0 bases; nucleotides outside the gene matches: 14. The germline gives CDR1 LGHDT, CDR2 YNNKEL (reference sequence). CDR3 sequence reads: CASSHTHREALIAKNIQYF. CDR3 bases: TGTGCCAGCAGCCATACCCACCGGGAGGCCTTAATAGCCAAAAACATTCAGTACTTC.

As regards this clone: The same CDR3 also results from other DNA sequences found in this sample. The chain recombines TRBV19 with TRBJ1-1, with D possibly being TRBD1 (6 bases). In germline, CDR1 is LNHDA, CDR2 SQIVND (reference sequence). Trimming took off 4 bases at V and 1 base at J, with 7 bases between the two ends. The CDR3 has 13 residues. CDR3 in DNA: TGTGCCAGTAGTAGGACAGCGAACACTGAAGCTTTCTTT. Encoded protein: CASSRTANTEAFF.

The CDR3 protein is CAWNKLAAEQFF. Here the CDR3 DNA reads TGTGCCTGGAACAAACTAGCGGCTGAGCAGTTCTTC. The chain uses TRBV30 and TRBJ2-1, with TRBD2 identical over 8 bases. CDR3 size: 12 residues. Germline CDR1 and CDR2: GTSNPN and SVGIG (reference sequence). J was trimmed by 9 bases and V by 4 bases; bases with no gene match: 5.

This chain connects TRBV30 to TRBJ2-7; TRBD2 agrees at 9 bases. The germline CDR1 and CDR2 sequences are GTSNPN and SVGIG (reference sequence). Losses at the gene ends were 5 bases for V and 4 bases for J; bases not matched to a gene: 18. This CDR3 has 17 amino acids. The CDR3 is CAWSDGIAGVKGYEQYF. CDR3 nucleotides: TGTGCCTGGTCCGATGGAATAGCGGGGGTAAAGGGATACGAGCAGTACTTC.

This rearrangement joins TRBV19 to TRBJ2-1; 7 nucleotides match TRBD2. V lost 5 bases to trimming and J lost 0 bases; unmatched junction nucleotides: 7. This CDR3 has 16 amino acids. CDR1 LNHDA and CDR2 SQIVND come from the germline V gene (reference sequence). In nucleotides, the CDR3 is TGTGCCAGTAGTGTGTTTCTAGCGGACTCCTACAATGAGCAGTTCTTC. It translates to CASSVFLADSYNEQFF.